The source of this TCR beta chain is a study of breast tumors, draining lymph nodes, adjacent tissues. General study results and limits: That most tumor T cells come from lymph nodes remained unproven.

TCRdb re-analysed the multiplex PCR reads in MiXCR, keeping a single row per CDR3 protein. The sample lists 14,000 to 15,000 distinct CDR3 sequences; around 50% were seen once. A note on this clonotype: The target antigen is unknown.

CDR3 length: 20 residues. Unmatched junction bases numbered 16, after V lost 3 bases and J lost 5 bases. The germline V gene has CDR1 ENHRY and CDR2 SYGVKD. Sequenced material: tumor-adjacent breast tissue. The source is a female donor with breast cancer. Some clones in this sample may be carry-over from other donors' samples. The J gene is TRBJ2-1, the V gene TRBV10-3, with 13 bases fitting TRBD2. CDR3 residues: CAISEASNSGLAGFNNEQFF. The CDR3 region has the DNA TGTGCCATCAGTGAAGCCAGCAATTCGGGACTAGCGGGATTTAACAATGAGCAGTTCTTC.